This T cell receptor (beta chain) stems from a study of T cells expressing NK-cell markers. General study results and limits: Dominant NKG2C+ clonotypes accounted for about 1.0-8% of CD8+ T cells in a handful of donors.

TCRdb reprocessed the 5' RACE reads and reports one entry per CDR3 protein, with no DNA. The sample's table shows roughly 350,000 distinct CDR3 sequences. About this clonotype itself: Its matching antigen is unknown.

This CDR3 is built from 15 residues. CDR1 and CDR2 (germline): LGHDT, YNNKEL (reference sequence). The clonotype comes from a man aged 18 to 70 in good health. The sequenced sample was blood T cells: a sorted CD56 or NKG2C T cell subset, CD4+ or CD8+ T cells, or bulk PBMC T cells (not recorded which). The chain couples TRBV3-1 to TRBJ2-7; TCRdb's D call, TRBD1, is unchecked because there is no DNA. The CDR3 is CASSQLVWTEGEQYF.